A selection of T cell receptor beta chains follows, all from one sample in a study of vaccination effects on CD4 cells after COVID-19. Antigens for these TCRs are unknown. Sequencing was performed with immunoSEQ multiplex PCR; in TCRdb, only in-frame clones are kept and a portion is missing. The sample yields some 65,000 clones, roughly 76% seen once. The sequences come from CD4+ T cells from PBMCs cultured with HCoV-NL63 spike peptides, collected before COVID-19 vaccination. These receptors were collected from a human donor who received a COVID-19 vaccine. Each CDR3 is given with its conserved first and last residue. A D gene is named only where the DNA matches it firmly. A clone size is listed for some rows: how often the clone was seen (once, few, many), or a class if it is expanded.

J: TRBJ2-3; size: -; D: TRBD2; V: TRBV5-1; CDR3: CASSLVPGLAGVSGGTDTQYF; DNA: TGCGCCAGCAGCTTGGTCCCGGGACTAGCGGGGGTGTCGGGGGGCACAGATACGCAGTATTTT
J: TRBJ2-6; size: -; D: -; V: TRBV6-5; CDR3: CASRWISGANVLTF; DNA: TGTGCCAGCAGGTGGATCTCTGGGGCCAACGTCCTGACTTTC
J: TRBJ2-5; size: -; D: -; V: TRBV27; CDR3: CASSPVPDLQETQYF; DNA: TGTGCCAGCAGTCCCGTCCCGGACCTCCAAGAGACCCAGTACTTC
J: TRBJ1-2; size: -; D: -; V: TRBV15; CDR3: CATRPGRGDYGYTF; DNA: TGTGCCACCAGGCCCGGGCGGGGTGACTATGGCTACACCTTC
J: TRBJ2-2; size: -; D: TRBD2; V: TRBV9; CDR3: CASSVGLAGALGELFF; DNA: TGTGCCAGCAGCGTAGGTCTAGCGGGGGCCCTGGGGGAGCTGTTTTTT
J: TRBJ1-4; size: -; D: TRBD1; V: TRBV28; CDR3: CASSRDRGHEKLFF; DNA: TGTGCCAGCAGCCGGGACAGGGGGCATGAAAAACTGTTTTTT
J: TRBJ2-6; size: -; D: -; V: TRBV19; CDR3: CASSPQSSGANVLTF; DNA: TGTGCCAGTAGTCCCCAGAGCTCTGGGGCCAACGTCCTGACTTTC
J: TRBJ1-5; size: few; D: TRBD1; V: TRBV30; CDR3: CAWREQGTSNQPQHF; DNA: TGTGCCTGGAGGGAACAGGGGACCAGCAATCAGCCCCAGCATTTT
J: TRBJ1-5; size: -; D: -; V: TRBV7-8; CDR3: CASSLGQSQPQHF; DNA: TGTGCCAGCAGCTTAGGGCAGAGCCAGCCCCAGCATTTT
J: TRBJ1-1; size: -; D: -; V: TRBV19; CDR3: CASKKGDKAFF; DNA: TGTGCCAGTAAAAAGGGAGATAAAGCTTTCTTT
J: TRBJ2-5; size: -; D: TRBD2; V: TRBV24-1; CDR3: CATSLTRGIQETQYF; DNA: TGTGCCACCAGCCTAACGCGGGGGATTCAAGAGACCCAGTACTTC
J: TRBJ2-3; size: -; D: -; V: TRBV2; CDR3: CASSSDSTDTQYF; DNA: TGTGCCAGCAGTTCAGACAGCACAGATACGCAGTATTTT
J: TRBJ1-1; size: -; D: -; V: TRBV7-3; CDR3: CASSLRRNTEAFF; DNA: TGTGCCAGCAGCTTAAGGCGGAACACTGAAGCTTTCTTT
J: TRBJ2-2; size: -; D: -; V: TRBV19; CDR3: CASSMGGWSTGELFF; DNA: TGTGCCAGTAGTATGGGGGGCTGGAGCACCGGGGAGCTGTTTTTT
J: TRBJ1-4; size: -; D: -; V: TRBV5-1; CDR3: CASSLVGATNEKLFF; DNA: TGCGCCAGCAGCTTGGTGGGAGCAACTAATGAAAAACTGTTTTTT
J: TRBJ1-2; size: few; D: -; V: TRBV24-1; CDR3: CATSVGGTYGYTF; DNA: TGTGCCACCAGTGTTGGCGGGACCTATGGCTACACCTTC
J: TRBJ2-5; size: -; D: -; V: TRBV15; CDR3: CATSGRGRETQYF; DNA: TGTGCCACCAGCGGACGGGGAAGGGAGACCCAGTACTTC
J: TRBJ2-2; size: -; D: -; V: TRBV9; CDR3: CASSVGRAGTGELFF; DNA: TGTGCCAGCAGCGTAGGACGGGCGGGCACCGGGGAGCTGTTTTTT
J: TRBJ2-1; size: -; D: TRBD2; V: TRBV24-1; CDR3: CATSDPIAGERYNEQFF; DNA: TGTGCCACCAGTGACCCAATAGCGGGGGAAAGATACAATGAGCAGTTCTTC
J: TRBJ1-4; size: -; D: -; V: TRBV2; CDR3: CASTADRSNEKLFF; DNA: TGTGCCAGCACGGCAGACAGGTCTAATGAAAAACTGTTTTTT
J: TRBJ2-5; size: -; D: -; V: TRBV10-1; CDR3: CASSEGTPSGTQYF; DNA: TGCGCCAGCAGTGAGGGGACACCATCTGGGACCCAGTACTTC
J: TRBJ1-4; size: few; D: TRBD1; V: TRBV24-1; CDR3: CATSDPGTDHEKLFF; DNA: TGTGCCACCAGTGATCCCGGGACAGACCATGAAAAACTGTTTTTT
J: TRBJ2-5; size: once; D: -; V: TRBV3-1/TRBV3-2; CDR3: CASSLTRGETQYF; DNA: TGTGCCAGCAGCCTGACTAGAGGAGAGACCCAGTACTTC
J: TRBJ1-2; size: few; D: TRBD1; V: TRBV29-1; CDR3: CSVLSSDRGVGYTF; DNA: TGCAGCGTTTTATCATCAGACAGGGGGGTTGGCTACACCTTC
J: TRBJ2-3; size: -; D: -; V: TRBV9; CDR3: CASSVEPATDTQYF; DNA: TGTGCCAGCAGCGTAGAACCAGCCACAGATACGCAGTATTTT
J: TRBJ1-3; size: -; D: -; V: TRBV7-2; CDR3: CASSLGPGSPGSGNTIYF; DNA: TGTGCCAGCAGCTTAGGTCCGGGCTCCCCGGGCTCTGGAAACACCATATATTTT
J: TRBJ2-5; size: -; D: -; V: TRBV5-1; CDR3: CASGEQTQYF; DNA: TGCGCCAGCGGGGAACAGACCCAGTACTTC
J: TRBJ2-3; size: -; D: -; V: TRBV7-9; CDR3: CASSLGPLADTQYF; DNA: TGTGCCAGCAGCTTAGGACCGTTAGCAGATACGCAGTATTTT
J: TRBJ2-2; size: once; D: -; V: TRBV2; CDR3: CASWAGLNTGELFF; DNA: TGTGCCAGCTGGGCGGGCCTAAACACCGGGGAGCTGTTTTTT
J: TRBJ1-5; size: -; D: TRBD1; V: TRBV6-5; CDR3: CASTAQGWPNQPQHF; DNA: TGTGCCAGCACTGCACAGGGGTGGCCAAATCAGCCCCAGCATTTT
J: TRBJ2-4; size: -; D: TRBD1; V: TRBV7-2; CDR3: CASSLRTGKNIQYF; DNA: TGTGCCAGCAGCTTACGGACAGGGAAAAACATTCAGTACTTC
J: TRBJ2-3; size: -; D: TRBD2; V: TRBV6-2/TRBV6-3; CDR3: CASSYTLAGGPDTQYF; DNA: TGTGCCAGCAGTTACACATTAGCGGGGGGGCCAGATACGCAGTATTTT
J: TRBJ2-5; size: -; D: TRBD2; V: TRBV5-1; CDR3: CASSLARGGRETQYF; DNA: TGCGCCAGCAGCTTGGCACGGGGGGGCCGGGAGACCCAGTACTTC
J: TRBJ2-2; size: -; D: TRBD2; V: TRBV7-2; CDR3: CASSLEWAGAGELFF; DNA: TGTGCCAGCAGCTTAGAATGGGCGGGGGCCGGGGAGCTGTTTTTT
J: TRBJ1-4; size: few; D: TRBD1; V: TRBV25-1; CDR3: CASSVRGRVANEKLFF; DNA: TGTGCCAGCAGTGTCAGGGGGCGCGTGGCTAATGAAAAACTGTTTTTT
J: TRBJ2-1; size: -; D: -; V: TRBV5-1; CDR3: CASSLGGAREQFF; DNA: TGCGCCAGCAGCTTAGGGGGGGCTCGTGAGCAGTTCTTC
J: TRBJ1-1; size: few; D: TRBD1; V: TRBV6-5; CDR3: CASSQTGGYTEAFF; DNA: TGTGCCAGCAGTCAAACAGGGGGCTACACTGAAGCTTTCTTT
J: TRBJ2-6; size: -; D: -; V: TRBV19; CDR3: CASSIGWGATGANVLTF; DNA: TGTGCCAGTAGTATAGGTTGGGGGGCAACTGGGGCCAACGTCCTGACTTTC
J: TRBJ1-4; size: -; D: -; V: TRBV4-1; CDR3: CASTRSGATNEKLFF; DNA: TGCGCCAGCACCCGATCGGGAGCAACTAATGAAAAACTGTTTTTT
J: TRBJ2-5; size: -; D: TRBD2; V: TRBV5-1; CDR3: CASSLSGTQETQYF; DNA: TGCGCCAGCAGCTTAAGCGGGACTCAAGAGACCCAGTACTTC
J: TRBJ2-6; size: -; D: -; V: TRBV2; CDR3: CASRHRVRLSGANVLTF; DNA: TGTGCCAGCAGGCACAGGGTTCGTCTCTCTGGGGCCAACGTCCTGACTTTC
J: TRBJ2-1; size: few; D: TRBD2; V: TRBV7-3; CDR3: CASSPQGLAGNNEQFF; DNA: TGTGCCAGCAGCCCCCAGGGACTAGCGGGGAACAATGAGCAGTTCTTC